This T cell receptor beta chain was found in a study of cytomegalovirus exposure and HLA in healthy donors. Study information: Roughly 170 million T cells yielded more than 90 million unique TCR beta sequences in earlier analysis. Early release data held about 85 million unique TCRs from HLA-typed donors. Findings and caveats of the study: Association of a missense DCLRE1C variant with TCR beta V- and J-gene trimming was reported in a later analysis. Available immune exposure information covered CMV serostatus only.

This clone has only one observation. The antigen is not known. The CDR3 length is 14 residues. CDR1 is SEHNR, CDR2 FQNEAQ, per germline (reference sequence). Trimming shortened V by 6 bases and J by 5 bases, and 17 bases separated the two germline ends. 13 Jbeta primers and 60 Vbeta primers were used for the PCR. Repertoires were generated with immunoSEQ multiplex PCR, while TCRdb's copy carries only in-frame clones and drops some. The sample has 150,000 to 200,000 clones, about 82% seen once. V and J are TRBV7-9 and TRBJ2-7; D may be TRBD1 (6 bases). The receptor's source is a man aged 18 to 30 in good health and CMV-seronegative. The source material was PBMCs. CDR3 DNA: TGTGCCAGCAGTCATTTCAGGGGTTCCGACGAGCAGTACTTC. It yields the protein CASSHFRGSDEQYF.